The rows below give T cell receptor beta chains drawn from one sample of a study of post-analysis software for immune sequencing data. TCRdb reprocessed the PCR reads via MiXCR and lists one record per CDR3 protein. Among hundreds of thousands of distinct CDR3 sequences listed, more than 50% were seen once. The sequenced sample consisted of blood. The receptors derive from a girl aged 2-10 years with multiple sclerosis. Each CDR3 is given with its conserved first and last residue. Rows may omit the clone size; those that give it use once, few, many or a size class.

clone_size j_call v_call cdr3_aa
many TRBJ2-3 TRBV7-6 CASSFEGAMDTQYF
- TRBJ1-2 TRBV12-3/TRBV12-4 CASSSQGARSYGYTF
- TRBJ2-5 TRBV28 CASSFGLGNQETQYF
once TRBJ1-2 TRBV3-1 CASSQRGEEYGYTF
- TRBJ2-2 TRBV29-1 CSVGSSRSRAGELFF
- TRBJ2-7 TRBV20-1 CSARGAPKSEQYF
few TRBJ1-1 TRBV12-3/TRBV12-4 CASSNRVTEAFF
- TRBJ2-1 TRBV4-1 CASSQDRSYNEQFF
- - TRBV4-2 CASSQDRLAGGRETQYF
- TRBJ2-5 TRBV7-3 CASSSGQAPPETQYF
- TRBJ2-3 TRBV29-1 CSVDGTGGPDTQYF
- TRBJ2-7 TRBV3-1 CASSQHRGVEQYF
- TRBJ1-2 TRBV2 CASSEEGLPYGYTF
- TRBJ2-2 TRBV7-2 CASSLTRDPHGGTGELFF
many TRBJ2-4 TRBV6-2/TRBV6-3 CASSGWGNIQYF
once TRBJ2-7 TRBV5-5 CASSPGPLMGEQYF
- TRBJ2-5 TRBV12-3/TRBV12-4 CASNVQGPQETQYF
- TRBJ2-3 TRBV6-1 CASSEGGVTDTQYF
- TRBJ2-6 TRBV7-9 CASSLGPGSSGANVLTF
few - TRBV7-8 CASSSRQGADEQYF
- TRBJ1-4 TRBV7-9 CASSPARNPTNEKLFF
- TRBJ1-2 TRBV5-1 CASNSGTDSYGYTF
- TRBJ1-1 TRBV28 CASSPGGVGETEAFF
few TRBJ2-3 TRBV7-2 CASSPRTSGFNTDTQYF
- TRBJ1-5 TRBV29-1 CSARLGTNSNQPQHF
- TRBJ2-6 TRBV25-1 CASSDWANVLTF
- TRBJ1-2 TRBV6-6 CASSYTTGGGYGYTF
few TRBJ2-2 TRBV29-1 CSVQGANTGELFF
- TRBJ2-7 TRBV6-6 CASNRDRGSYEQYF
- TRBJ1-1 TRBV7-3 CASSLGTGLNTEAFF
few TRBJ2-6 TRBV7-9 CASSLGGNEGFSGANVLTF
- TRBJ1-1 TRBV4-2 CASSHRFGLADTEAFF
- TRBJ2-1 TRBV30 CAWSVGGRNEQFF
- TRBJ2-1 TRBV20-1 CSGKGSPGHEQFF
- TRBJ1-1 TRBV29-1 CSAPSVKSEAFF
- TRBJ2-7 TRBV18 CASSPQDSYEQYF
- TRBJ2-3 TRBV19 CASSIGASGYTDTQYF
- TRBJ2-2 TRBV12-3/TRBV12-4 CASSLLANGELFF
once TRBJ1-1 TRBV29-1 CSVGQGPIENTEAFF
once TRBJ2-1 TRBV5-1 CASSFRGLAGIDEQFF
- TRBJ2-3 TRBV6-5 CASRPGPGSGTQYF
- TRBJ2-1 TRBV9 CASSVGPGPNEQFF